The 20 T cell receptor beta chains in this list originate from one sample, sequenced in a study of long-term antiretroviral therapy in people with HIV. The libraries were made with immunoSEQ v3.0 at survey level. TCRdb keeps only in-frame clones here, not all; method: immunoSEQ multiplex PCR. Among about 19,000 clones, roughly 86% were seen once, and the ten largest hold roughly a tenth. This material consisted of unsorted PBMCs, taken 0.5 years after starting antiretroviral therapy. The receptors were sampled from a man aged 35 to 55 with HIV.

The CDR3 protein is CASSVTSGEETQYF. As DNA, the CDR3 is TGCGCCAGCAGCGTGACTAGCGGGGAAGAGACCCAGTACTTC. The chain couples TRBV5-1 to TRBJ2-5, with TRBD2 matching over 11 bases. The CDR3 is made up of 14 amino acids. Germline CDR1 is SGHRS and CDR2 is YFSETQ. V lost 4 bases, J lost 3 bases, and 2 bases stayed unmatched.

CDR3 nucleotide sequence: TGTGCCAGCAGCCCCCGGACTAGCGGGGACGAGCAGTTCTTC. The encoded protein is CASSPRTSGDEQFF. The V call is TRBV7-9, the J call TRBJ2-1; TRBD2 matches at 12 bases. The CDR3 has 14 amino acids. Germline assignment: CDR1 SEHNR and CDR2 FQNEAQ (reference sequence). Trimming at V came to 5 bases and at J to 10 bases, leaving 6 bases not matched to a gene.

The chain couples TRBV4-2 to TRBJ2-5, with 8 bases matching TRBD2. The length of the CDR3 is 16 residues. Germline V gives CDR1 LGHNA, CDR2 YNFKEQ. V lost 4 bases to trimming and J lost 4 bases; unmatched junction nucleotides: 11. CDR3 region: CASSPSILAEGETQYF. CDR3 DNA sequence: TGTGCCAGCAGCCCATCCATACTAGCGGAGGGAGAGACCCAGTACTTC.

This chain uses TRBV7-2 with TRBJ2-1; 15 bases map to TRBD2. The V and J ends lost 1 base and 14 bases, in that order; junction bases with no gene match: 12. The CDR3 length is 17 residues. From germline, CDR1 is SGHTA and CDR2 FQGNSA. The CDR3 region has the DNA TGTGCCAGCAGCTTAGTTAGGCTGGGACTAGCGGGAGGAACGGAGTTCTTC. Amino acids: CASSLVRLGLAGGTEFF.

This clone was detected a few times. The chain carries TRBV7-3 and TRBJ1-2; perhaps TRBD1 as D (5 bases). The CDR3 is 15 amino acids. V was pared by 5 bases and J by 5 bases, with 18 bases between. CDR1 and CDR2 from the germline V gene are SGHTA and FQGTGA. The CDR3: CASSPYPGPLYGYTF. CDR3 sequence (DNA): TGTGCCAGCAGCCCATACCCGGGACCTCTTTATGGCTACACCTTC.

The chain employs TRBV2 and TRBJ2-2; D assignment may be TRBD1 or TRBD2 (6 bases each). Trimming removed 9 bases at V and 5 bases at J, with 13 bases between. Germline V gene sequence: CDR1 SNHLY, CDR2 FYNNEI. CDR3 size: 13 residues. The CDR3 loop is CASKLGGTGELFF. DNA for the CDR3: TGTGCCAGTAAGCTAGGGGGGACCGGGGAGCTGTTTTTT.

This chain joins TRBV9 and TRBJ2-7, with 9 positions matching TRBD1. V was pared by 0 bases and J by 3 bases, with 10 bases of the junction left unmatched. Germline V gene data show CDR1 as SGDLS and CDR2 as YYNGEE. This CDR3 has 17 residues. The CDR3 DNA sequence: TGTGCCAGCAGCGTAGGGACGACCGGGACAGGGAGCTACGAGCAGTACTTC. Its translation: CASSVGTTGTGSYEQYF.

The rearrangement uses TRBV11-2 and TRBJ2-1; TRBD2 matches 8 bases. Germline CDR1 and CDR2: SGHAT and FQNNGV. This CDR3 region has 15 residues. V was clipped by 6 bases and J by 2 bases; unmatched bases: 6. In DNA, the CDR3 is TGTGCCAGCAGACCGACTAGCGATCCCTACAATGAGCAGTTCTTC. Translating it yields CASRPTSDPYNEQFF. The entire variable domain, with the rest obtained from reference TRBV11-2 and TRBJ2-1, is as follows: EAGVAQSPRYKIIEKRQSVAFWCNPISGHATLYWYQQILGQGPKLLIQFQNNGVVDDSQLPKDRFSAERLKGVDSTLKIQPAKLEDSAVYLCASRPTSDPYNEQFFGPGTRLTVL.

CDR3 DNA: TGTGCCATCAGTGAGGTTGGCACAGATACGCAGTATTTT. Translating it yields CAISEVGTDTQYF. The chain has TRBV10-3 and TRBJ2-3; D is unresolved. Germline V gene lookup returns CDR1 ENHRY and CDR2 SYGVKD. CDR3 length: 13 amino acids. Deletions cut 2 bases from V and 1 base from J, with 4 bases between.

The chain recombines TRBV6-1 with TRBJ2-3; TRBD1 agrees at 8 bases. Trimming removed 2 bases from V and 1 base from J; junction bases left unmatched: 2. Germline V CDR1 and CDR2: MNHNS, SASEGT. The CDR3 is 15 residues long. CDR3 bases: TGTGCCAGCAGTGAATTACAGGGGGGCACAGATACGCAGTATTTT. This translates into CASSELQGGTDTQYF.

The V call is TRBV18, the J call TRBJ1-2; 9 bases map to TRBD1. The V segment lost 4 bases and the J segment 6 bases; nucleotides outside the gene matches: 6. The CDR3 is 14 residues long. Per the germline V gene, CDR1 is KGHSH and CDR2 is LQKENI. CDR3 DNA sequence: TGTGCCAGCTCACAGACGGGGACAGGGAATGGCTACACCTTC. Protein sequence: CASSQTGTGNGYTF.

J is TRBJ2-5 and V is TRBV7-5; the table's D gene call, TRBD2, was not cross checked with the DNA. TRBV7-5 is described as a pseudogene. This CDR3 region has 14 residues. The DNA of the CDR3 is TGTGTCAGAAGACCAGGACGGGGGGTGGAGACCCAGTACTTC. Translation gives CVRRPGRGVETQYF.

J is TRBJ2-3 and V is TRBV5-1; D is possibly TRBD2 (5 bases). Trimming removed 0 bases at V and 0 bases at J, with 11 bases between. The length of the CDR3 is 16 residues. Germline V CDR1 and CDR2: SGHRS, YFSETQ. The CDR3 loop is CASSLDSGISTDTQYF. The CDR3 nucleotides read TGCGCCAGCAGCTTGGACTCCGGGATTAGCACAGATACGCAGTATTTT.

The chain combines TRBV9 with TRBJ2-2; D gene uncertain. Germline CDR1 is SGDLS and CDR2 is YYNGEE. The CDR3 consists of 13 residues. V dropped 3 bases and J dropped 9 bases, with 12 bases sitting between them. In DNA form, the CDR3 reads TGTGCCAGCAGCGCACCCCATGTCAGGGAGCTGTTTTTT. As protein: CASSAPHVRELFF.

The genes are TRBV27 and TRBJ2-5; D remains ambiguous. The CDR3 is made up of 14 amino acids. V shed 5 bases and J shed 4 bases, with 14 bases lying between them. Germline V gene sequence: CDR1 MNHEY, CDR2 SMNVEV (reference sequence). As DNA, the CDR3 is TGTGCCAGCAGTCCCGGTCTGCCATCAGAGACCCAGTACTTC. The encoded protein is CASSPGLPSETQYF.

The J gene is TRBJ2-1, the V gene TRBV7-9; D is perhaps TRBD1 (6 bases). CDR3 length equals 11 residues. Trimming cost V 4 bases and J 8 bases, with 6 bases left between them. Germline CDR1 reads SEHNR; CDR2 reads FQNEAQ (reference sequence). The CDR3 region has the DNA TGTGCCAGCAGCTACAGGGATGAGCAGTTCTTC. Translated, it gives CASSYRDEQFF.

This clone was counted once. This chain uses TRBV6-5 with TRBJ2-7; D call uncertain. This CDR3 has 13 amino acids. CDR1 is MNHEY, CDR2 SVGAGI, per germline. Trimming took 2 bases from V and 6 from J, leaving 11 bases between them. CDR3 amino acids: CASSYRVTGEQYF. The CDR3 coding sequence is TGTGCCAGCAGTTACAGGGTAACGGGCGAGCAGTACTTC.

The gene calls are TRBV12-2 and TRBJ1-2; the DNA was not compared with TRBD1, the D call given in the table. TRBV12-2 is a pseudogene segment. The CDR3 loop spans 16 amino acids. CDR3 DNA sequence: TGTGCAAGTCGCTTACACAGGGGGGATGACAGGGACGGCTACACCTTC. The encoded protein is CASRLHRGDDRDGYTF.

V usage is TRBV7-2 and J usage is TRBJ2-1; 11 bases are a match to TRBD2. The junction had 0 bases not matched to a gene; V was cut back by 1 base and J by 7 bases. The CDR3 is made up of 14 amino acids. Germline V gene lookup returns CDR1 SGHTA and CDR2 FQGNSA. The CDR3 spells CASSLGLAGNEQFF. In DNA form, the CDR3 reads TGTGCCAGCAGCTTAGGACTAGCGGGGAATGAGCAGTTCTTC. Complete variable domain (other parts from reference TRBV7-2 and TRBJ2-1): GAGVSQSPSNKVTEKGKDVELRCDPISGHTALYWYRQSLGQGLEFLIYFQGNSAPDKSGLPSDRFSAERTGGSVSTLTIQRTQQEDSAVYLCASSLGLAGNEQFFGPGTRLTVL.

The genes are TRBV5-1 and TRBJ2-3; D uncertain. With 7 bases removed from V and 2 bases from J, the gap between germline ends came to 14 bases. Germline CDR1 SGHRS, CDR2 YFSETQ. The CDR3 loop spans 14 amino acids. This chain's CDR3 is CASRRDGNTDTQYF. CDR3 coding DNA: TGCGCCAGCCGGCGAGACGGCAACACAGATACGCAGTATTTT.